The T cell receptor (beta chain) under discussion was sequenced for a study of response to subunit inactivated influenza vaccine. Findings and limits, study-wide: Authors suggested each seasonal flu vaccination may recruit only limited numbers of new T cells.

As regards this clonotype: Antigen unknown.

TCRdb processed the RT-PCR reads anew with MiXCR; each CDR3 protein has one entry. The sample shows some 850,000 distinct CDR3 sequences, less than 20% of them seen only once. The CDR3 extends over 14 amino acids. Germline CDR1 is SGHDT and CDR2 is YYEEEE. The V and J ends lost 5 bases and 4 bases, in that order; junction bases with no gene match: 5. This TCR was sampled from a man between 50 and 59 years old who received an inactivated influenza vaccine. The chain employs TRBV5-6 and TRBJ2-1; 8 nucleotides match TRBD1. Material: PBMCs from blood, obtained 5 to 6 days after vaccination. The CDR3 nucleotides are TGTGCCAGCAGAAGGACAGGGACGTACAATGAGCAGTTCTTC. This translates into CASRRTGTYNEQFF.